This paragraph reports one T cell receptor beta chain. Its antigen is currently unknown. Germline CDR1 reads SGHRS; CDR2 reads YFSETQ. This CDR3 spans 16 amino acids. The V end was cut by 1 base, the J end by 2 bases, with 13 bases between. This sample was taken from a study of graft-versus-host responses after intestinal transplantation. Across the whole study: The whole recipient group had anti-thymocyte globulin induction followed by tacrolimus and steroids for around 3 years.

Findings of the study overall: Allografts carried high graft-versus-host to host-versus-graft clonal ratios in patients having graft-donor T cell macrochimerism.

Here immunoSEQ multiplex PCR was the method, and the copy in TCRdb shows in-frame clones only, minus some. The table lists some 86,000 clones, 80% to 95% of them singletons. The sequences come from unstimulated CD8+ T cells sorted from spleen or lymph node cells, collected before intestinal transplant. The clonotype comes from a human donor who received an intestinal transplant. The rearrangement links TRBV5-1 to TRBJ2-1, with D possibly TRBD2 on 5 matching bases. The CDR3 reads CASSLSHQRPYNEQFF. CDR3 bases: TGCGCCAGCAGCTTGTCCCACCAGCGGCCCTACAATGAGCAGTTCTTC.